In its sample, the clone carrying this T cell receptor (beta chain) ranks as medium-sized (0.01 to 0.1%). The TRBV12-4/TRBJ1-2 clonotypes were amplified using barcode primers with ligated adaptors. Via MiXCR, TCRdb re-called the multiplex PCR reads, giving one row per CDR3 protein. The table lists 1,300 or so distinct CDR3 sequences, around 15% of them singletons. V was cut by 3 bases and J by 4 bases, with 12 bases left in between. This CDR3 contains 14 residues. Sequencing used naive CD4+ T cells sorted from blood. Subset given: naive CD4+ T cells, CD4+CD45RA+CD25-. The receptor was isolated from a female donor with breast cancer. The V and J genes are TRBV12-3 or TRBV12-4 and TRBJ1-2; D not certain. CDR3 loop: CASSLTGASYGYTF. The DNA for the CDR3 is TGTGCCAGCAGTTTGACCGGTGCGAGCTATGGCTACACCTTC.